The 30 T cell receptor beta chains listed next were all sequenced from one sample in a study of T cell clonality in common variable immunodeficiency (dated by TCRdb to the mid-2010s). Libraries were constructed by the immunoSEQ multiplex PCR assay. TCRdb took this table from immuneACCESS and kept in-frame rearrangements with V and J called. Such tables lack part of the clones; where checked against another copy, unresolved V genes explain under half of the gap, and the rest is unexplained. The table puts about 42,000 clones in this sample, none counted just once. The top ten hold around 1.4% of the sample. Sequences were obtained from peripheral blood mononuclear cells. Receptors originate from a person aged 18 to 70 in good health.

This clone was detected many times. The read ends 3 residues early relative to the CDR3; the germline J gene fills the gap. The chain employs TRBV7-2 and TRBJ2-3, with TRBD2 identical over 10 bases. V trimming: 6 bases; J trimming: 2 bases; junction bases outside the gene matches: 5. The CDR3 totals 15 residues. The germline V gene encodes CDR1 SGHTA and CDR2 FQGNSA. CDR3 in amino acids: CASRLGTSDTDTQYF. Incomplete CDR3 DNA: TGTGCCAGCAGACTAGGGACTAGCGACACAGATACG.

This clone has ten or more counts. The missing CDR3 end, 3 residues past where the read stops, is filled in from the germline J gene. V is TRBV20-1 and J is TRBJ2-3; D is undetermined. V lost 5 bases and J lost 0, with 12 bases in between. Germline V gene lookup returns CDR1 DFQATT and CDR2 SNEGSKA (reference sequence). This CDR3 is built from 14 residues. The DNA read from the CDR3 is TGCAGTGCTCCGACTGATCTTAGCACAGATACG. As protein: CSAPTDLSTDT. Given in full, the CDR3 is CSAPTDLSTDTQYF.

This clone was seen at least ten times. The read stops 3 residues short of the end of the CDR3; the missing end is completed from the germline J gene. V usage is TRBV20-1 and J usage is TRBJ2-5; 9 bases agree with TRBD2. Looked up from germline, CDR1 is DFQATT and CDR2 is SNEGSKA (reference sequence). The CDR3 loop spans 14 amino acids. With 6 bases clipped from V and 2 bases from J, the junction kept 7 bases outside the gene matches. The CDR3 here is CSAAVTSGQETQYF. CDR3 bases read: TGCAGTGCCGCGGTGACTAGCGGACAAGAGACC.

This clone was seen repeatedly, ten times or more. The read terminates 3 residues ahead of where the CDR3 ends, so the germline J gene completes it. The gene calls are TRBV5-1 and TRBJ2-1; 8 positions match TRBD2. The V gene end was trimmed by 7 bases and the J gene end by 7 bases; junction bases not matched to a gene: 7. The V gene's germline CDR1 is SGHRS and CDR2 YFSETQ. This CDR3 is 13 amino acids long. The DNA read from the CDR3 is TGCGCCAGCCGCCTCCGGGGGGGGAATGAG. As protein: CASRLRGGNE. The entire CDR3 protein is CASRLRGGNEQFF.

This clone has at least ten counts. The read falls 3 residues short of the CDR3 end, and the missing part is taken from the germline J gene. The chain employs TRBV7-3 and TRBJ2-2, with D unclear. Trimming took off 3 bases at V and 1 base at J, with 3 bases between the two ends. Looked up from germline, CDR1 is SGHTA and CDR2 is FQGTGA. This CDR3 region has 13 residues. The chain's CDR3 is CASSFRNTGELFF. The sequenced CDR3 bases are TGTGCCAGCAGCTTTCGGAACACCGGGGAG. The full variable domain, its missing parts supplied by reference TRBV7-3 and TRBJ2-2, is GAGVSQTPSNKVTEKGKYVELRCDPISGHTALYWYRQSLGQGPEFLIYFQGTGAADDSGLPNDRFFAVRPEGSVSTLKIQRTERGDSAVYLCASSFRNTGELFFGEGSRLTVL.

Relative to its sample, this clone is medium-sized. The DNA read from the CDR3 is TGTGCCAGCAGCACCGGACTAGCGGGAGGGCATGAGACC. It codes for CASSTGLAGGHET. In full, the CDR3 reads CASSTGLAGGHETQYF. The rearrangement joins TRBV7-3 to TRBJ2-5, with 15 bases that match TRBD2. The read finishes 3 residues shy of the CDR3 end, and the germline J gene is used to complete it. This CDR3 comprises 16 residues. Germline assignment: CDR1 SGHTA and CDR2 FQGTGA. Unmatched junction bases numbered 6, after V lost 5 bases and J lost 5 bases. Variable domain in full (rest from reference TRBV7-3 and TRBJ2-5): GAGVSQTPSNKVTEKGKYVELRCDPISGHTALYWYRQSLGQGPEFLIYFQGTGAADDSGLPNDRFFAVRPEGSVSTLKIQRTERGDSAVYLCASSTGLAGGHETQYFGPGTRLLVL.

This clone was counted at least ten times. The CDR3 extends 3 residues past the end of the read, so its final part is completed from the germline J gene. The V and J genes are TRBV29-1 and TRBJ2-5; 9 bases map to TRBD2. Trimming cost V 2 bases and J 7 bases; bases outside gene matches: 14. Germline loops: CDR1 SQVTM, CDR2 ANQGSEA. This CDR3 has 16 residues. The CDR3 bases that were read are TGCAGCGTTGAACTCGGGCGGGGGGGCAGACAGGGGACC. Amino acids: CSVELGRGGRQGT. From start to end, the CDR3 is CSVELGRGGRQGTQYF.

This clone came up many times. The CDR3 bases that were read are TGTGCCAGCAGTGCTGGGGCCGGGACTAGTAAAGAGACC. Amino acids: CASSAGAGTSKET. The CDR3 in full is CASSAGAGTSKETQYF. The chain recombines TRBV28 with TRBJ2-5; TRBD2 aligns across 8 bases. Coverage ceases 3 residues before the CDR3 finishes, and the germline J gene fills in the end. After removal of 5 bases from V and 3 bases from J, the junction contained 11 bases not matched to a gene. The length of the CDR3 is 16 residues. Germline loops: CDR1 MDHEN, CDR2 SYDVKM. The complete variable domain, with remaining parts taken from reference TRBV28 and TRBJ2-5, reads DVKVTQSSRYLVKRTGEKVFLECVQDMDHENMFWYRQDPGLGLRLIYFSYDVKMKEKGDIPEGYSVSREKKERFSLILESASTNQTSMYLCASSAGAGTSKETQYFGPGTRLLVL.

This clone was picked up many times. The read comes to an end 3 residues before the CDR3 does, leaving the germline J gene to fill in the end. This chain uses TRBV20-1 with TRBJ2-7; D remains unclear. CDR1 is DFQATT, CDR2 SNEGSKA, per germline (reference sequence). The CDR3 has 11 residues. V was clipped by 6 bases and J by 3 bases, with 9 bases between them. The sequenced part of the CDR3 DNA is TGCAGTGCAGCCCCTGACTACGAG. Its translation: CSAAPDYE. The complete CDR3 sequence is CSAAPDYEQYF.

Of note for this clone: The CDR3 goes on 3 residues after the read ends, and that part is filled in from the germline J gene. This chain links TRBV7-9 with TRBJ1-1; D possibly corresponds to TRBD1 (5 bases). There are 13 residues in the CDR3. Germline V gene data show CDR1 as SEHNR and CDR2 as FQNEAQ (reference sequence). The V end lost 3 bases, the J end lost 4 bases, and 9 bases lay between the germline ends. The DNA read from the CDR3 is TGTGCCAGCAGCTTCAGGCAGGGCACTGAA. Its translation: CASSFRQGTE. In full, the CDR3 reads CASSFRQGTEAFF.

This clone was recorded at least ten times. Read coverage stops 3 residues before the CDR3 terminus; the germline J gene supplies the remainder. The genes are TRBV18 and TRBJ2-5; 8 nucleotides line up with TRBD2. The CDR3 consists of 15 residues. From germline, CDR1 is KGHSH and CDR2 LQKENI. Trimming took 6 bases from V and 5 from J; bases not matched to a gene: 11. The CDR3 loop reads CASSSGGRGRETQYF. The DNA read from the CDR3 is TGTGCCAGCTCGTCGGGCGGACGCGGGAGGGAGACC.

This clone was recorded many times. The read ends 3 residues before the CDR3 terminus; that terminus is restored from the germline J gene. This rearrangement joins TRBV5-6 to TRBJ1-1; possible D gene TRBD1, 5 bases. There are 14 residues in the CDR3. Trimming took 0 bases from V and 6 from J, leaving 12 bases between them. Germline CDR1 is SGHDT and CDR2 is YYEEEE. The CDR3 bases that were read are TGTGCCAGCAGCTTGGTGTCAGGGAGGGCTGAA. This gives the protein CASSLVSGRAE. The full CDR3 protein is CASSLVSGRAEAFF.

Many counts were recorded for this clone. The read halts 3 residues ahead of the CDR3 end, with the missing end drawn from the germline J gene. The chain combines TRBV5-1 with TRBJ2-2; the match to TRBD1 covers 8 bases. Trimming removed 4 bases from V and 1 base from J; junction bases left unmatched: 6. The CDR3 runs to 16 residues. The V gene's germline CDR1 is SGHRS and CDR2 YFSETQ. CDR3 DNA (partial): TGCGCCAGCAGCCGCATTGGGACAGGGAACACCGGGGAG. Amino acids: CASSRIGTGNTGE. The whole CDR3 is CASSRIGTGNTGELFF. Based on the CDR3 plus reference TRBV5-1 and TRBJ2-2, the full variable domain is KAGVTQTPRYLIKTRGQQVTLSCSPISGHRSVSWYQQTPGQGLQFLFEYFSETQRNKGNFPGRFSGRQFSNSRSEMNVSTLELGDSALYLCASSRIGTGNTGELFFGEGSRLTVL.

A note on this clone: The read finishes 3 residues shy of the CDR3 end, and the germline J gene is used to complete it. The rearrangement links TRBV19 to TRBJ1-1; D possibly corresponds to TRBD1 (5 bases). The CDR3 contains 14 residues. CDR1 and CDR2 from the germline V gene are LNHDA and SQIVND (reference sequence). Trimming removed 9 bases at V and 3 bases at J, with 17 bases between. The DNA read from the CDR3 is TGTGCCAGCCAATTGGGACTCGTGGACACTGAA. Protein sequence: CASQLGLVDTE. The complete CDR3 protein is CASQLGLVDTEAFF. The complete variable domain, with remaining parts taken from reference TRBV19 and TRBJ1-1, reads DGGITQSPKYLFRKEGQNVTLSCEQNLNHDAMYWYRQDPGQGLRLIYYSQIVNDFQKGDIAEGYSVSREKKESFPLTVTSAQKNPTAFYLCASQLGLVDTEAFFGQGTRLTVV.

This clone was seen repeatedly, ten times or more. The read ends 3 residues shy of where the CDR3 ends; the end is completed using the germline J gene. The gene calls are TRBV7-3 and TRBJ2-3; perhaps TRBD1 as D (6 bases). Per the germline V gene, CDR1 is SGHTA and CDR2 is FQGTGA. V was clipped by 5 bases and J by 2 bases, with 8 bases between them. The CDR3 sequence is 13 residues long. CDR3 DNA (partial): TGTGCCAGCAGCAGACAGGTCACAGATACG. Translated: CASSRQVTDT. The entire CDR3 protein reads CASSRQVTDTQYF.

This clone was counted at least ten times. The DNA ends 3 residues before the CDR3 does, and the rest of the CDR3 is filled in from the germline J gene. The chain carries TRBV4-1 and TRBJ2-3; tentative D call: TRBD1 (5 bases). The CDR3 is 14 amino acids. Germline CDR1 is MGHRA and CDR2 is YSYEKL. The V end was cut by 7 bases, the J end by 0 bases, with 11 bases between. The CDR3 sequence: CASMSGPSTDTQYF. The covered CDR3 bases are TGCGCCAGCATGTCAGGGCCTAGCACAGATACG.

In this sample, this clone turned up many times. The observed sequence ends 3 residues before the CDR3 terminus, with the missing tail filled in from the germline J gene. The chain combines TRBV30 with TRBJ1-6; D possibly corresponds to TRBD1 (5 bases). V was shortened by 4 bases and J by 4 bases, with 8 bases between the two germline ends. CDR1 is GTSNPN, CDR2 SVGIG, per germline (reference sequence). The CDR3 covers 13 residues. CDR3 sequence reads: CAWTGSYNSPLHF. Incomplete CDR3 DNA: TGTGCCTGGACAGGGAGTTATAATTCACCC.

This clone was counted at least ten times. The CDR3 goes on 3 residues after the read ends, and that part is filled in from the germline J gene. V gene TRBV28 combines with J gene TRBJ1-5; D is ambiguous. The CDR3 extends over 13 amino acids. Germline values: CDR1 MDHEN, CDR2 SYDVKM. V was cut by 10 bases and J by 4 bases, with 14 bases left in between. The covered CDR3 bases are TGTGCCACCATAGGCAGGTTGAATCAGCCC. This encodes CATIGRLNQP. The entire CDR3 protein is CATIGRLNQPQHF.

This clone was seen many times. The missing CDR3 end, 3 residues past where the read stops, is filled in from the germline J gene. The V and J genes are TRBV20-1 and TRBJ2-2; perhaps TRBD1 as D (6 bases). Per germline, CDR1 DFQATT and CDR2 SNEGSKA (reference sequence). The ends were cut back, 0 bases at V and 2 bases at J, with 13 bases in the middle. This CDR3 has 16 residues. The CDR3 bases that were read are TGCAGTGCTAGAGACCCCTGGACAGTCAACACCGGGGAG. Translation gives CSARDPWTVNTGE. The full CDR3 is CSARDPWTVNTGELFF.

This clone was seen more than once but under ten times. The read finishes 3 residues shy of the CDR3 end, and the germline J gene is used to complete it. V and J are TRBV5-1 and TRBJ2-3, with 10 nucleotides matching TRBD2. The CDR3 is 15 residues long. Germline V gene lookup returns CDR1 SGHRS and CDR2 YFSETQ. Incomplete CDR3 DNA: TGCGCCAGCAGCTTGTACGAGCGGGGGGGGGAGACG. Its translation is CASSLYERGGET. The CDR3 in full is CASSLYERGGETQYF.

This clone was found many times. The read comes to an end 3 residues before the CDR3 does, leaving the germline J gene to fill in the end. The rearrangement uses TRBV20-1 and TRBJ2-5; 10 bases fit TRBD2. The CDR3 totals 15 residues. Per germline, CDR1 DFQATT and CDR2 SNEGSKA (reference sequence). The junction had 11 bases not matched to a gene; V was cut back by 6 bases and J by 4 bases. The CDR3 sequence: CSAPPASGSGETQYF. The DNA read from the CDR3 is TGCAGTGCCCCCCCGGCTAGCGGGAGTGGAGAGACC.

As to this clone: At one of its ends the junction is not consistent with the germline gene, which may arise from a read error. The read finishes 3 residues shy of the CDR3 end, and the germline J gene is used to complete it. Other DNA sequences within the sample encode an identical CDR3. The gene calls are TRBV25-1 and TRBJ2-7; D remains unclear. From germline, CDR1 is MGHDK and CDR2 SYGVNS. The CDR3 is 12 amino acids. CDR3 sequence: CASSDLVGEQYF. CDR3 bases read: TGTGCAAGCAGTGACTTAGTCGGCGAG.

This clone was observed many times. Read data end 3 residues before the CDR3 end; the end is taken from the germline J gene. This chain links TRBV30 with TRBJ1-5; a possible D gene is TRBD1 (5 bases). CDR1 is GTSNPN, CDR2 SVGIG, per germline (reference sequence). The CDR3 totals 13 residues. The ends were cut back, 0 bases at V and 5 bases at J, with 8 bases in the middle. The CDR3 sequence is CAWSVRGDQPQHF. CDR3 DNA, as far as it was read: TGTGCCTGGAGTGTACGGGGGGATCAGCCC. The whole variable domain, filled in from reference TRBV30 and TRBJ1-5, reads SQTIHQWPATLVQPVGSPLSLECTVEGTSNPNLYWYRQAAGRGLQLLFYSVGIGQISSEVPQNLSASRPQDRQFILSSKKLLLSDSGFYLCAWSVRGDQPQHFGDGTRLSIL.

Comment on this clone: From the germline J gene comes the end of the CDR3, since the read stops 3 residues before it. The chain links TRBV19 to TRBJ1-4; D not resolved. The germline V gene has CDR1 LNHDA and CDR2 SQIVND (reference sequence). Trimming removed 10 bases at V and 6 bases at J, with 15 bases between. CDR3 length equals 13 residues. The sequenced CDR3 bases are TGTGCCACTATAGGGTGGCAGGATGAAAAA. It encodes CATIGWQDEK. The CDR3 as a whole reads CATIGWQDEKLFF. Variable domain in full (rest from reference TRBV19 and TRBJ1-4): DGGITQSPKYLFRKEGQNVTLSCEQNLNHDAMYWYRQDPGQGLRLIYYSQIVNDFQKGDIAEGYSVSREKKESFPLTVTSAQKNPTAFYLCATIGWQDEKLFFGSGTQLSVL.

This clone was picked up many times. The CDR3 extends 3 residues past the end of the read, so its final part is completed from the germline J gene. The chain uses TRBV20-1 and TRBJ2-1, with D unresolved. The CDR3 spans 14 residues. Germline V gene lookup returns CDR1 DFQATT and CDR2 SNEGSKA (reference sequence). The V end was cut by 6 bases, the J end by 6 bases, with 18 bases between. The CDR3: CSASAQRGSNEQFF. The sequenced CDR3 bases are TGCAGTGCCAGCGCTCAGCGCGGTTCCAATGAG.

This clone was seen a handful of times. The read terminates 3 residues before the CDR3 end, so the remaining end is supplied by the germline J gene. The chain couples TRBV18 to TRBJ1-5; no reliable D call. The CDR3 is 14 amino acids. Looked up from germline, CDR1 is KGHSH and CDR2 is LQKENI. Trimming took 4 bases from V and 0 from J, leaving 7 bases between them. The CDR3 reads CASSLDSSNQPQHF. The part of the CDR3 DNA that was read is TGTGCCAGCTCACTGGACTCTAGCAATCAGCCC.

This clone was seen ten or more times. The CDR3 is cut off 3 residues early in the read; its end comes from the germline J gene. The chain carries TRBV20-1 and TRBJ2-7; TRBD2 is a possible D gene (5 bases). The length of the CDR3 is 11 residues. Between the trimmed V and J ends, which lost 1 base and 6 bases, there was a span of 7 bases. Germline CDR1 is DFQATT and CDR2 is SNEGSKA (reference sequence). The sequenced part of the CDR3 DNA is TGCAGTGCTAGAGGAGGGCTCGAG. Amino acids: CSARGGLE. The entire CDR3 reads CSARGGLEQYF.

This clone came up many times. The CDR3 is cut off 3 residues early in the read; its end comes from the germline J gene. The chain combines TRBV5-1 with TRBJ2-7, with 15 nucleotides matching TRBD2. The germline CDR1 and CDR2 sequences are SGHRS and YFSETQ. This CDR3 has 20 residues. V gave up 0 bases and J gave up 4 bases; unmatched junction bases: 14. CDR3 bases read: TGCGCCAGCAGCTTGGCCCCGCGCCGGGGACTAGCGGGAGGTTCGTACGAG. This sequence encodes CASSLAPRRGLAGGSYE. The complete CDR3 sequence is CASSLAPRRGLAGGSYEQYF. The complete variable domain, with remaining parts taken from reference TRBV5-1 and TRBJ2-7, reads KAGVTQTPRYLIKTRGQQVTLSCSPISGHRSVSWYQQTPGQGLQFLFEYFSETQRNKGNFPGRFSGRQFSNSRSEMNVSTLELGDSALYLCASSLAPRRGLAGGSYEQYFGPGTRLTVT.

This clone was detected ten times or more. The read ends 3 residues early relative to the CDR3; the germline J gene fills the gap. The chain employs TRBV19 and TRBJ2-7; TRBD1 is a possible D gene (5 bases). Trimming pared 11 bases from V and 2 bases from J, leaving 22 bases between. The CDR3 runs 15 residues. Germline V gene lookup returns CDR1 LNHDA and CDR2 SQIVND (reference sequence). The DNA read from the CDR3 is TGTGCCGGCGAATTCCCAGGGCGTCCTCCCTACGAG. Residues: CAGEFPGRPPYE. The entire CDR3 is CAGEFPGRPPYEQYF.

This clone came up a few times. Read data end 3 residues before the CDR3 end; the end is taken from the germline J gene. The chain has TRBV7-3 and TRBJ1-1; TRBD1 matches at 7 bases. Germline V gene lookup returns CDR1 SGHTA and CDR2 FQGTGA. This CDR3 is built from 12 residues. The part of the CDR3 DNA that was read is TGTGCCAGCAGCCCTTCGACAGGGAGA. Amino acid sequence: CASSPSTGR. The CDR3 reads in full as CASSPSTGRAFF.